Below, one TCR beta chain is given with its context. This entry is derived from a study of blood T cell repertoires in COVID-19. The wider study: The samples span acute and convalescent COVID-19 from the United States, Italy and Spain.

This CDR3 is built from 14 residues. The germline gives CDR1 SGHNT, CDR2 YYREEE (reference sequence). The V end lost 3 bases, the J end lost 3 bases, and 12 bases lay between the germline ends. In the original analysis: Scientists estimated how many nucleated cells there were by amplifying reference gene primers. Assay used: immunoSEQ multiplex PCR; TCRdb lists only in-frame clones, some missing. D and trimming come from the DNA, and the V and J calls and clone size come from that table. The table shows some 150,000 clones, with around 89% occurring only once. The sequence was collected from a man aged 55 to 70 with acute or convalescent COVID-19. The chain recombines TRBV5-4 with TRBJ1-2; D gene unclear. Sequencing used peripheral blood. The CDR3 nucleotides are TGTGCCAGCAGCTCGCGGGAGGGCCACTATGGCTACACCTTC. The encoded protein is CASSSREGHYGYTF. The complete variable domain, with remaining parts taken from reference TRBV5-4 and TRBJ1-2, reads ETGVTQSPTHLIKTRGQQVTLRCSSQSGHNTVSWYQQALGQGPQFIFQYYREEENGRGNFPPRFSGLQFPNYSSELNVNALELDDSALYLCASSSREGHYGYTFGSGTRLTVV.